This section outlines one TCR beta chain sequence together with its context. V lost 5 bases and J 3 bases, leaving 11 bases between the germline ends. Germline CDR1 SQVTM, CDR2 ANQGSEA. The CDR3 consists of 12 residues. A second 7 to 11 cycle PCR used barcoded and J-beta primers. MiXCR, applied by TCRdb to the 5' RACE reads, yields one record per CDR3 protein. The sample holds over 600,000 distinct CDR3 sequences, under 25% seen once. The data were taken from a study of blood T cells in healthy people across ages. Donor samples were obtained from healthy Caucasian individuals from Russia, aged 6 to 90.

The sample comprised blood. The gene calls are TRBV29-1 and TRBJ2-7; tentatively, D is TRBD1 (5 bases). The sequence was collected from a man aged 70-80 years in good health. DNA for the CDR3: TGCAGCGTTAACAAGCAGGGCTACGAGCAGTACTTC. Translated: CSVNKQGYEQYF.